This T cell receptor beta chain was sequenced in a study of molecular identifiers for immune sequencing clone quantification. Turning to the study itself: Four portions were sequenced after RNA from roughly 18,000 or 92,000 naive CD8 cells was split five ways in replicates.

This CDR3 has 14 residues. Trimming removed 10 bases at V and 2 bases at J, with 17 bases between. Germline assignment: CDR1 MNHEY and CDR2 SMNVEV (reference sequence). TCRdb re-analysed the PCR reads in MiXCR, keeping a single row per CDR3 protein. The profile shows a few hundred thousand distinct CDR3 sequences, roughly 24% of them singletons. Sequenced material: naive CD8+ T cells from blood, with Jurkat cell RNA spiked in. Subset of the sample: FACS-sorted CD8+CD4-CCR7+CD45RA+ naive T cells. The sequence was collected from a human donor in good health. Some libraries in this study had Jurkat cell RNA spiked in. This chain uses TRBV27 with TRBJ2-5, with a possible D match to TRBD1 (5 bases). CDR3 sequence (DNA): TGTGCCACATCTCGATTACAGGAACAAGAGACCCAGTACTTC. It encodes CATSRLQEQETQYF.